The clone carrying this TCR beta chain was detected a few times. Other DNA sequences of this sample code for an identical CDR3. Only in-frame clones appear in the TCRdb table, and some are missing; sequencing was by immunoSEQ multiplex PCR. The sample shows about 100,000 clones, just over 90% of them seen only once. The record originates from a study of blood T cell repertoires in COVID-19. At the level of the study: From the United States, Italy and Spain came samples of acute and convalescent COVID-19.

The V segment lost 3 bases and the J segment 4 bases; nucleotides outside the gene matches: 5. This CDR3 comprises 15 residues. Germline V lookup: CDR1 SNHLY, CDR2 FYNNEI. The source of this sequence is a man in his 60s with acute or convalescent COVID-19. The specimen sequenced was peripheral blood. This rearrangement joins TRBV2 to TRBJ1-5; 8 nucleotides align to TRBD1. The CDR3, as DNA: TGTGCCAGCAGTGAGGCAGGGGGCAGGAATCAGCCCCAGCATTTT. It yields the protein CASSEAGGRNQPQHF.